This T cell receptor (beta chain) was sequenced during a study of T cell changes during pregnancy in multiple sclerosis. CDR3 length equals 15 residues. With 6 bases clipped from V and 5 bases from J, the junction kept 9 bases outside the gene matches. The V gene's germline CDR1 is MNHNS and CDR2 SASEGT. The assay was immunoSEQ multiplex PCR, and TCRdb's table has in-frame clones only and misses some. The sample has about 98,000 clones, just over 90% seen once. This clonotype was sampled from a female donor in good health, enrolled as a control in a pregnancy study. The sample here was peripheral blood, taken after pregnancy. This sequence joins TRBV6-1 and TRBJ2-3; 9 bases agree with TRBD2. CDR3 loop: CASRSGTSRVDTQYF. In DNA, the CDR3 is TGTGCCAGCAGATCCGGGACTAGCCGTGTAGATACGCAGTATTTT.